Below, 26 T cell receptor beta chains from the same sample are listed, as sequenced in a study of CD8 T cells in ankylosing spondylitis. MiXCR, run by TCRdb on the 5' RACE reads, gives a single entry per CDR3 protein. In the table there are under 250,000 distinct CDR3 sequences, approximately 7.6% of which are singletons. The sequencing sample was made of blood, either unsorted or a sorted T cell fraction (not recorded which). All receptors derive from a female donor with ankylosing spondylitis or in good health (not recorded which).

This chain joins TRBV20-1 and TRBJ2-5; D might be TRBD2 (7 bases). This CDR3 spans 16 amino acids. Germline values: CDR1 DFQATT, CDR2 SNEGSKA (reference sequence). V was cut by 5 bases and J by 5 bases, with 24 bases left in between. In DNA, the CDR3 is TGCAGTGCTTCGCGACTAGCCCCTAACCAGGGGGAGACCCAGTACTTC. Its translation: CSASRLAPNQGETQYF.

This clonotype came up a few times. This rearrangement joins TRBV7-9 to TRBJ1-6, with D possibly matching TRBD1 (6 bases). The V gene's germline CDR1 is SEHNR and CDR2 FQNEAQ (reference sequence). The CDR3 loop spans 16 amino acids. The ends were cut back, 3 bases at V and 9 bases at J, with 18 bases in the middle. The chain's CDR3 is CASSLGTDSFTSPLHF. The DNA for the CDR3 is TGTGCCAGCAGCTTGGGAACGGACAGTTTTACTTCACCCCTCCACTTT. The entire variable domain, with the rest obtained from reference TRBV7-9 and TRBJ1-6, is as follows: DTGVSQNPRHKITKRGQNVTFRCDPISEHNRLYWYRQTLGQGPEFLTYFQNEAQLEKSRLLSDRFSAERPKGSFSTLEIQRTEQGDSAMYLCASSLGTDSFTSPLHFGNGTRLTVT.

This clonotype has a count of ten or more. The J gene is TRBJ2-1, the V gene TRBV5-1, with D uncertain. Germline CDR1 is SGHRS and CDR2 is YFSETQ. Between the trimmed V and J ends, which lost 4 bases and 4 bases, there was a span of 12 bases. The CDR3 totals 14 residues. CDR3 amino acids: CASSRLTDYNEQFF. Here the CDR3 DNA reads TGCGCCAGCAGCCGTCTTACCGATTACAATGAGCAGTTCTTC.

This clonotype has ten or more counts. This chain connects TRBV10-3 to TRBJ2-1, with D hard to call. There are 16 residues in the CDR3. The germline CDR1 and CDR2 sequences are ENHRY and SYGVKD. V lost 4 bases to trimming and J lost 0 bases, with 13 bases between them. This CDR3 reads CAISATAGSSYNEQFF. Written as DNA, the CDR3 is TGTGCCATCAGTGCAACGGCCGGTAGCTCCTACAATGAGCAGTTCTTC.

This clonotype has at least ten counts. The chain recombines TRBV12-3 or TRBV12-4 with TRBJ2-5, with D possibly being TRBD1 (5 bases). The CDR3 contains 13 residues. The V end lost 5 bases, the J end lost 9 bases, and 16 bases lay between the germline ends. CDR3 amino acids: CASSPDPEGAQYF. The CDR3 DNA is TGTGCCAGCAGTCCGGACCCCGAAGGGGCCCAGTACTTC.

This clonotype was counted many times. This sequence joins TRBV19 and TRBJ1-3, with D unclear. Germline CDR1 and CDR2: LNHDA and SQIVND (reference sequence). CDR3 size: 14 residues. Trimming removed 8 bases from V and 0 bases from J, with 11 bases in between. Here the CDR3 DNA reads TGTGCCAGTCAAACAGCCTACTCTGGAAACACCATATATTTT. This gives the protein CASQTAYSGNTIYF.

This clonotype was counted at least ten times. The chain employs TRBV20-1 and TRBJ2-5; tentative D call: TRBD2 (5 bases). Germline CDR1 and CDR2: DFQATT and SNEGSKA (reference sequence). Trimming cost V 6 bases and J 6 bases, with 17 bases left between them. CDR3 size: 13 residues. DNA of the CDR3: TGCAGTGCGAAGTCAGAAGCTAGCCAGACCCAGTACTTC. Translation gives CSAKSEASQTQYF.

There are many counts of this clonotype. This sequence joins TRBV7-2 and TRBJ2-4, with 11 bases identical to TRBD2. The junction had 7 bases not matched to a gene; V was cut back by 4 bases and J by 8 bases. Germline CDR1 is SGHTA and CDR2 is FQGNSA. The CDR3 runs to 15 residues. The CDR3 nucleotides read TGTGCCAGCAGCTCCGGGACTAGCGGATTGGACATTCAGTACTTC. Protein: CASSSGTSGLDIQYF.

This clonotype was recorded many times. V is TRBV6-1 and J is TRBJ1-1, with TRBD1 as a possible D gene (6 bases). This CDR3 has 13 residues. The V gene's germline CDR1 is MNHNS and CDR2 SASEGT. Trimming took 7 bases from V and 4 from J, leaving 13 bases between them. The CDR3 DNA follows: TGTGCCAGCAAGTCAGGGACAAGCACTGAAGCTTTCTTT. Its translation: CASKSGTSTEAFF.

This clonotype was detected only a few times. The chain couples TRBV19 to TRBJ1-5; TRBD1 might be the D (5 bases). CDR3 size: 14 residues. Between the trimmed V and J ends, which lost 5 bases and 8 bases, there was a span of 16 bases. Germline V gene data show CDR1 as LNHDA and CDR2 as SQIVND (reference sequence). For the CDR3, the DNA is TGTGCCAGTAGTTTGGGGACCGCGGCAAAGCCCCAGCATTTT. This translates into CASSLGTAAKPQHF.

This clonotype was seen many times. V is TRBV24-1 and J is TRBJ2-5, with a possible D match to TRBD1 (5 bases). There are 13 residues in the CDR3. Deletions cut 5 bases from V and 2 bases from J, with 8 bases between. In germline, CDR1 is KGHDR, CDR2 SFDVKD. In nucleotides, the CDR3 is TGTGCCACCAGTGTAGGACATCAAGAGACCCAGTACTTC. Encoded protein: CATSVGHQETQYF.

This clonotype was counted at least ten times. CDR3 protein: CASTGTSGNEQFF. The CDR3 region has the DNA TGTGCCAGCACCGGGACTAGCGGCAATGAGCAGTTCTTC. The chain is built from TRBV3-1 and TRBJ2-1; TRBD2 agrees at 11 bases. Germline V gene lookup returns CDR1 LGHDT and CDR2 YNNKEL (reference sequence). CDR3 length: 13 residues. The J segment lost 6 bases and the V segment lost 7 bases, leaving 2 bases of the junction unmatched.

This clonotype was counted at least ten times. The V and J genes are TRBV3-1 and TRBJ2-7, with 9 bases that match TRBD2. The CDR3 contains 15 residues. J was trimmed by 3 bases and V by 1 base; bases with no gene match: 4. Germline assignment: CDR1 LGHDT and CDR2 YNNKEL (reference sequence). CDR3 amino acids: CASSQGLAEHYEQYF. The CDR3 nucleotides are TGTGCCAGCAGCCAAGGACTAGCGGAGCACTACGAGCAGTACTTC.

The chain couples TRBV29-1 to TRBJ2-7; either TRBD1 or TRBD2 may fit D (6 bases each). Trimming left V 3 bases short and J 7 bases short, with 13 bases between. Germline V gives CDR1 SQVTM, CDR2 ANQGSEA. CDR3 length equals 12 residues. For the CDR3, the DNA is TGCAGCGTTGACCCGGGGGCGGGGGAGCAGTACTTC. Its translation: CSVDPGAGEQYF.

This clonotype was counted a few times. The CDR3 loop reads CASSPRPNYGYTF. CDR3 in DNA: TGTGCCAGCAGCCCTCGCCCTAACTATGGCTACACCTTC. The chain employs TRBV12-3 or TRBV12-4 and TRBJ1-2; no definite D call. This CDR3 is built from 13 residues. V shed 6 bases and J shed 0 bases, with 8 bases lying between them.

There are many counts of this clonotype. CDR3 sequence reads: CASSPTGAVGNQPQHF. DNA of the CDR3: TGTGCCAGCAGCCCTACAGGGGCGGTAGGCAATCAGCCCCAGCATTTT. The gene calls are TRBV7-2 and TRBJ1-5; TRBD1 matches 7 bases. This CDR3 contains 16 residues. The junction had 9 bases not matched to a gene; V was cut back by 5 bases and J by 2 bases. Germline CDR1 is SGHTA and CDR2 is FQGNSA.

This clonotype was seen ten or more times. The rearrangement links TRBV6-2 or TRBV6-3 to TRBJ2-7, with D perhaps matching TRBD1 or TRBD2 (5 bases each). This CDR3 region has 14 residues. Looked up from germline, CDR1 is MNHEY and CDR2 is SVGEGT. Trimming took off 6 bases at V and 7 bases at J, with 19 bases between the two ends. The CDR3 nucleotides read TGTGCCAGCAGAACTAGACAGAGTCAACATGAGCAGTACTTC. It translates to CASRTRQSQHEQYF.

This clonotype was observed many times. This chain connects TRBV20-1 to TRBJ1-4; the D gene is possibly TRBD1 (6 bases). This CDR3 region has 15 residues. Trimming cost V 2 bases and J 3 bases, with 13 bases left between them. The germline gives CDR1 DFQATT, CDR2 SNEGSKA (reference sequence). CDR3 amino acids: CSARIRRGANEKLFF. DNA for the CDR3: TGCAGTGCTAGAATTCGGAGGGGGGCTAATGAAAAACTGTTTTTT.

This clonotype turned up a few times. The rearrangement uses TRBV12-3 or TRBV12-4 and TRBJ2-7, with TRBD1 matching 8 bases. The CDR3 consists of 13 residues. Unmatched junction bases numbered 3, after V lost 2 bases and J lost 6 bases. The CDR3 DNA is TGTGCCAGCAGTTTAACACAGGGGGGCGAGCAGTACTTC. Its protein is CASSLTQGGEQYF.

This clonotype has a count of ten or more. CDR3 coding DNA: TGTGCCAGCAGCTTACAAACGGGCGATACGCAGTATTTT. Its protein is CASSLQTGDTQYF. The chain links TRBV7-2 to TRBJ2-3; D remains ambiguous. Germline V CDR1 and CDR2: SGHTA, FQGNSA. This CDR3 has 13 amino acids. Between the trimmed V and J ends, which lost 2 bases and 6 bases, there was a span of 9 bases.

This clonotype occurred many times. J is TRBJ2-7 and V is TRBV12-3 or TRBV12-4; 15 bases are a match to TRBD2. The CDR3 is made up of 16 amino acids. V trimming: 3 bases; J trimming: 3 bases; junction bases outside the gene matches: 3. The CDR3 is CASSFLGLAGGYEQYF. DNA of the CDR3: TGTGCCAGCAGTTTCTTGGGACTAGCGGGGGGCTACGAGCAGTACTTC.

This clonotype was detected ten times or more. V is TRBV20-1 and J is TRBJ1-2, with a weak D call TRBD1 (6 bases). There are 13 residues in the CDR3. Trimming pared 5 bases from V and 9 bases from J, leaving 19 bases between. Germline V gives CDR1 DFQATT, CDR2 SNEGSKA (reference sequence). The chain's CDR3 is CSAATQWGLSYTF. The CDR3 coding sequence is TGCAGTGCTGCGACCCAATGGGGGCTGAGCTACACCTTC.

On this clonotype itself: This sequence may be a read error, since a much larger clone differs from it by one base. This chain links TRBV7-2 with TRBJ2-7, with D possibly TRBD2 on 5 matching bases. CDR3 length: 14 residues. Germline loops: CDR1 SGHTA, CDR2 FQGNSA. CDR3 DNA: TGTGTCAGCAGCTTAGGTAGCGAACTATACGAGCAGTACTTC. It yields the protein CVSSLGSELYEQYF.

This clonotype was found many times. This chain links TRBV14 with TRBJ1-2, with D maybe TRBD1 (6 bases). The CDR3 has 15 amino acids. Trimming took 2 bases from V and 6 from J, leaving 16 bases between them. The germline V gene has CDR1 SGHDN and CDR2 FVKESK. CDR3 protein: CASSQYDRRVHGYTF. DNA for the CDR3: TGTGCCAGCAGCCAATATGACAGGAGAGTACATGGCTACACCTTC.

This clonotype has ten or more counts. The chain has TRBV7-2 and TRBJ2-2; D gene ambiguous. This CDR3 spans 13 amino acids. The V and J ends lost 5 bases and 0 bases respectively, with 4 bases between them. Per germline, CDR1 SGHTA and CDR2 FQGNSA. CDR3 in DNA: TGTGCCAGCAGCCCAACGAACACCGGGGAGCTGTTTTTT. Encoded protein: CASSPTNTGELFF. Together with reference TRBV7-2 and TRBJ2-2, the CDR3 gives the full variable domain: GAGVSQSPSNKVTEKGKDVELRCDPISGHTALYWYRQSLGQGLEFLIYFQGNSAPDKSGLPSDRFSAERTGGSVSTLTIQRTQQEDSAVYLCASSPTNTGELFFGEGSRLTVL.

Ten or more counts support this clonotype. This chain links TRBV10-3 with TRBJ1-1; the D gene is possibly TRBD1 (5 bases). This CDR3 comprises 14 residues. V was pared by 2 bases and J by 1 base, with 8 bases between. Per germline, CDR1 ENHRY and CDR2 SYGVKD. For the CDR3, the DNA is TGTGCCATCAGTGAGATAGACAGGAACACTGAAGCTTTCTTT. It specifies CAISEIDRNTEAFF.